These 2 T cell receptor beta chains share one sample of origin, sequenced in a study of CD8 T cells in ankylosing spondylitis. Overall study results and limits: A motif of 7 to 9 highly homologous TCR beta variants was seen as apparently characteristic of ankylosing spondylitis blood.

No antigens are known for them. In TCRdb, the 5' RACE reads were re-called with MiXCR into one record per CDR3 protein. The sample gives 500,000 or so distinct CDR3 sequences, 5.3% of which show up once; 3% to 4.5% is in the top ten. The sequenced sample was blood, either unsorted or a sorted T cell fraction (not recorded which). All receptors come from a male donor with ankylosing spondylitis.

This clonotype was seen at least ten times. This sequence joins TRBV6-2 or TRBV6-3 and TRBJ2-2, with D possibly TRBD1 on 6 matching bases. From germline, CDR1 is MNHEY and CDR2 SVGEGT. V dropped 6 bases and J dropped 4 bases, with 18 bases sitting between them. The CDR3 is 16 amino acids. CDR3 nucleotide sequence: TGTGCCAGCAGGCATCTCCGGGACACTCTCACCGGGGAGCTGTTTTTT. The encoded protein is CASRHLRDTLTGELFF.

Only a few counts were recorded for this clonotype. Written as DNA, the CDR3 is TGCAGTGCTTCAGCGGAGTCCTACAATGAGCAGTTCTTC. This codes for CSASAESYNEQFF. J is TRBJ2-1 and V is TRBV20-1, with D perhaps TRBD2 (5 bases). Germline CDR1 reads DFQATT; CDR2 reads SNEGSKA (reference sequence). The CDR3 extends over 13 amino acids. Trimming removed 5 bases at V and 1 base at J, with 9 bases between.